This T cell receptor beta chain was sequenced for a study of memory CD4+ T cells and cytomegalovirus serostatus. Under the authors' procedure: Out-of-frame sequences were removed, leaving 2 million to 2.5 million distinct TCRbeta sequences. The table came from immunoSEQ multiplex PCR; TCRdb's copy has only in-frame clones and leaves some out. V, J and clone size are taken as reported in that table, and D and trimming were inferred from the DNA itself. Here the sample spans about 31,000 clones, approximately 76% being singletons. Points from the study as a whole: CD4+ memory repertoires contained about two fifths of the roughly 160 reported CMV TCRbeta sequences.

Single viable CD3+CD4+CD8-CD45RO+ cells were sorted as the memory CD4+ T cells. Concerning this clone itself: Its antigen is not identified.

Material: memory CD4+ T cells from blood. The clonotype originates from an adult in good health and CMV-seronegative. Some clones in this sample may be carry-over from other donors' samples.

This CDR3 reads CASSLGDNNEKLFF. In nucleotides, the CDR3 is TGTGCCAGCAGCTTAGGGGACAATAATGAAAAACTGTTTTTT. This chain joins TRBV5-6 and TRBJ1-4, with a tentative D call TRBD1 (6 bases). Per the germline V gene, CDR1 is SGHDT and CDR2 is YYEEEE. The CDR3 sequence is 14 residues long. Trimming took off 2 bases at V and 4 bases at J, with 9 bases between the two ends.